A selection of T cell receptor beta chains follows, all from one sample in a study of T cell responses to AZD1222 COVID-19 vaccine. Clones were sequenced by immunoSEQ multiplex PCR, and TCRdb holds only the in-frame ones, with some missing. The repertoire consists of roughly 180,000 clones, with 91% occurring once and the leading ten covering around 3%. Sequencing was performed on peripheral blood, taken 28 days after the second AZD1222 dose. Receptors originate from an adult who received the AZD1222 COVID-19 vaccine. CDR3s include the opening cysteine and the closing phenylalanine or tryptophan. Fields, in order: D gene, CDR3 length, V gene, J gene, clone size, CDR3 protein, CDR3 DNA. The D gene is left open where the match is weak. Some rows have no size entry. The others give once, few or many, or a class for an expanded clone.

>.|11|TRBV3-1/TRBV3-2|TRBJ2-7|.
CASSQEVEQYF
TGTGCCAGCAGCCAAGAAGTCGAGCAGTACTTC
>.|12|TRBV7-3|TRBJ2-1|.
CASSLGDNEQFF
TGTGCCAGCAGCTTAGGTGACAATGAGCAGTTCTTC
>.|13|TRBV19|TRBJ2-7|.
CASSTETSYEQYF
TGTGCCAGTAGTACTGAGACTAGCTACGAGCAGTACTTC
>TRBD1|12|TRBV6-5|TRBJ1-2|.
CASSGTEYGYTF
TGTGCCAGCTCCGGGACAGAGTATGGCTACACCTTC
>TRBD2|15|TRBV7-8|TRBJ2-5|.
CASSLGGLAEETQYF
TGTGCCAGCAGCTTAGGGGGACTAGCGGAAGAGACCCAGTACTTC
>.|13|TRBV24-1|TRBJ2-1|.
CATSGTARNEQFF
TGTGCCACCAGTGGAACAGCCCGCAATGAGCAGTTCTTC
>TRBD1|15|TRBV5-4|TRBJ1-1|.
CASSPRTGGNTEAFF
TGTGCCAGCAGCCCAAGGACAGGGGGGAACACTGAAGCTTTCTTT
>.|17|TRBV28|TRBJ1-1|.
CASSLTDGEGWNTEAFF
TGTGCCAGCAGTTTAACGGACGGAGAAGGGTGGAACACTGAAGCTTTCTTT
>.|16|TRBV29-1|TRBJ2-1|.
CSVEEYAGTAYNEQFF
TGCAGCGTTGAAGAATATGCCGGGACTGCATACAATGAGCAGTTCTTC
>.|13|TRBV12-3/TRBV12-4|TRBJ1-1|once
CASSFGQPDEAFF
TGTGCCAGCAGTTTCGGGCAGCCGGATGAAGCTTTCTTT
>.|15|TRBV5-1|TRBJ2-7|.
CASSLAGGMTYEQYF
TGCGCCAGCAGCTTGGCCGGCGGGATGACCTACGAGCAGTACTTC
>TRBD1|15|TRBV19|TRBJ2-7|once
CASSMGRTGLYEQYF
TGTGCCAGTAGTATGGGCAGGACAGGACTCTACGAGCAGTACTTC